This is a list of T cell receptor beta chains from one sample in a study of cytomegalovirus exposure and HLA in healthy donors. Clones were sequenced by immunoSEQ multiplex PCR, and TCRdb holds only the in-frame ones, with some missing. The data show about 180,000 clones, roughly four fifths seen once. The specimen sequenced was PBMCs. All receptors derive from a girl aged 5 to 17 in good health and CMV-seropositive. Each CDR3 is given with its conserved first and last residue. Fields, in order: J gene, clone size, V gene, D gene, CDR3 protein, CDR3 DNA. A D gene is named only where the DNA matches it firmly. The listing skips clone size in some rows; elsewhere it reads once, few, many or a size class.

>TRBJ1-1|once|TRBV29-1|.
CSVAQLLLNTEAFF
TGCAGCGTTGCCCAACTATTATTGAACACTGAAGCTTTCTTT
>TRBJ1-1|.|TRBV6-1|.
CASSTDRNTEAFF
TGTGCCAGCAGTACGGACAGGAACACTGAAGCTTTCTTT
>TRBJ1-2|.|TRBV9|TRBD1
CASRQGTHPFNYGYTF
TGTGCCAGCAGACAGGGGACCCATCCATTTAACTATGGCTACACCTTC
>TRBJ1-2|.|TRBV6-1|.
CASSQNSYGYTF
TGTGCCAGCAGCCAAAACAGCTATGGCTACACCTTC
>TRBJ2-1|.|TRBV7-9|.
CASSLPSSYNEQFF
TGTGCCAGCAGCTTGCCTAGCTCCTACAATGAGCAGTTCTTC
>TRBJ2-6|.|TRBV27|.
CASSLLSLGANVLTF
TGTGCCAGCAGTTTACTGAGTCTTGGGGCCAACGTCCTGACTTTC
>TRBJ2-7|.|TRBV6-5|.
CASSSRHQDFDEQYF
TGTGCCAGCAGTTCAAGGCACCAGGATTTCGACGAGCAGTACTTC
>TRBJ2-3|.|TRBV29-1|.
CSVEGGLGDTQYF
TGCAGCGTTGAGGGGGGGCTGGGAGATACGCAGTATTTT
>TRBJ2-7|.|TRBV9|.
CAGSAKDSYEQYF
TGTGCCGGCAGCGCCAAAGACAGTTACGAGCAGTACTTC
>TRBJ2-1|.|TRBV15|TRBD2
CATSGPQRGLNNEQFF
TGTGCCACCAGCGGCCCCCAGCGGGGGCTAAACAATGAGCAGTTCTTC
>TRBJ1-1|.|TRBV2|.
CASAVEEGVTEAFF
TGTGCCAGCGCCGTGGAGGAGGGTGTTACTGAAGCTTTCTTT
>TRBJ1-2|few|TRBV5-4|TRBD1
CASSSTGQGRYGYTF
TGTGCCAGCAGTTCGACGGGACAGGGCCGCTATGGCTACACCTTC
>TRBJ1-1|.|TRBV5-1|TRBD1
CASSLTSGGLNTEAFF
TGCGCCAGCAGCCTCACATCAGGGGGCTTAAACACTGAAGCTTTCTTT
>TRBJ1-1|.|TRBV5-1|.
CASSLQGVMNTEAFF
TGCGCCAGCAGCTTGCAAGGGGTCATGAACACTGAAGCTTTCTTT
>TRBJ1-3|.|TRBV11-1|.
CASSLRAVSGNTIYF
TGTGCCAGCAGCTTGCGGGCGGTCTCTGGAAACACCATATATTTT
>TRBJ2-1|.|TRBV7-9|.
CASSLELAINEQFF
TGTGCCAGCAGCTTAGAACTAGCTATCAATGAGCAGTTCTTC
>TRBJ2-7|few|TRBV5-1|.
CASSSLPYEQYF
TGCGCCAGCAGCTCACTGCCCTACGAGCAGTACTTC
>TRBJ2-7|.|TRBV10-3|TRBD1
CAIREFRDRGYEQYF
TGTGCCATCAGGGAATTCCGGGACAGGGGTTACGAGCAGTACTTC
>TRBJ2-1|.|TRBV5-1|TRBD2
CASSLRGGDNEQFF
TGCGCCAGCAGCTTGCGGGGGGGAGACAATGAGCAGTTCTTC
>TRBJ2-4|.|TRBV29-1|TRBD2
CSGSSGGLGIQYF
TGCAGCGGCAGTAGCGGGGGTTTGGGCATTCAGTACTTC
>TRBJ2-2|.|TRBV29-1|TRBD2
CSVEVGLAGPTGELFF
TGCAGCGTTGAAGTCGGACTAGCAGGGCCTACCGGGGAGCTGTTTTTT
>TRBJ1-2|once|TRBV10-3|TRBD1
CAISENVDRGRDGYTF
TGTGCCATCAGTGAGAACGTCGACAGGGGAAGGGACGGCTACACCTTC
>TRBJ1-4|.|TRBV6-5|TRBD1
CASSPTRGQEKLFF
TGTGCCAGCAGCCCAACGAGGGGGCAAGAAAAACTGTTTTTT
>TRBJ1-4|.|TRBV6-5|TRBD1
CASSGDRGNEKLFF
TGTGCCAGCAGCGGGGACAGGGGGAATGAAAAACTGTTTTTT
>TRBJ1-3|.|TRBV4-1|.
CASSQSGNTIYF
TGCGCCAGCAGCCAGAGCGGAAACACCATATATTTT
>TRBJ2-7|once|TRBV6-5|.
CASIGTYEQYF
TGTGCCAGCATCGGGACATACGAGCAGTACTTC
>TRBJ2-1|.|TRBV27|.
CASSLPGQIYNEQFF
TGTGCCAGCAGTTTACCGGGACAAATCTACAATGAGCAGTTCTTC
>TRBJ1-5|.|TRBV19|.
CASSRDYSNQPQHF
TGTGCCAGTAGCAGGGATTATAGCAATCAGCCCCAGCATTTT
>TRBJ2-7|few|TRBV30|.
CAWRYGGSSYEQYF
TGTGCCTGGAGGTACGGCGGGTCCTCCTACGAGCAGTACTTC
>TRBJ1-1|.|TRBV7-3|TRBD1
CASSQAGTASKAFF
TGTGCCAGCAGTCAAGCTGGGACAGCTAGCAAAGCTTTCTTT
>TRBJ1-2|.|TRBV6-1|TRBD1
CASSKGQGGYGYTF
TGTGCCAGCAGTAAGGGGCAGGGGGGCTATGGCTACACCTTC
>TRBJ2-2|.|TRBV5-1|.
CASSSYTGELFF
TGCGCCAGCAGCTCCTACACCGGGGAGCTGTTTTTT
>TRBJ1-3|.|TRBV7-9|.
CSSSLLNAGSGNTIYF
TGTTCCAGCAGCTTGCTGAATGCAGGGTCCGGAAACACCATATATTTT
>TRBJ2-1|.|TRBV5-4|TRBD2
CASTPLGGGAYNEQFF
TGTGCCAGCACCCCATTGGGCGGGGGGGCCTACAATGAGCAGTTCTTC
>TRBJ1-1|.|TRBV9|.
CASSGHKKEVEAFF
TGTGCCAGCAGCGGCCACAAGAAAGAAGTTGAAGCTTTCTTT
>TRBJ1-1|.|TRBV5-4|.
CASSLAGRAEAFF
TGTGCCAGCAGCTTGGCCGGGAGAGCTGAAGCTTTCTTT
>TRBJ1-2|once|TRBV7-3|.
CASTPSKVGRTF
TGTGCCAGCACGCCCTCCAAGGTGGGCCGCACCTTC
>TRBJ1-6|.|TRBV6-6|TRBD1
CASSWGTGDDSPLHF
TGTGCCAGCAGTTGGGGGACAGGGGACGATTCACCCCTCCACTTT
>TRBJ1-4|.|TRBV10-1|.
CASSETESEKLFF
TGCGCCAGCAGTGAGACAGAATCAGAAAAACTGTTTTTT
>TRBJ1-1|.|TRBV6-5|TRBD1
CASSYQQGGNTEAFF
TGTGCCAGCAGTTACCAACAGGGGGGAAACACTGAAGCTTTCTTT
>TRBJ1-6|.|TRBV14|.
CASSPRTDSNSPLHF
TGTGCCAGCAGCCCTCGGACAGACAGCAATTCACCCCTCCACTTT
>TRBJ1-2|.|TRBV4-1|.
CASSQVKDKGEIGYTF
TGCGCCAGCAGCCAAGTTAAGGATAAGGGGGAGATTGGCTACACCTTC
>TRBJ2-7|.|TRBV9|.
CASSVGWGGDSYEQYF
TGTGCCAGCAGCGTGGGGTGGGGGGGCGACTCCTACGAGCAGTACTTC
>TRBJ2-5|.|TRBV6-1|.
CAAVGQVQETQYF
TGTGCCGCCGTGGGGCAGGTCCAAGAGACCCAGTACTTC
>TRBJ1-1|.|TRBV27|.
CASRGADMNTEAFF
TGTGCCAGCCGGGGGGCAGACATGAACACTGAAGCTTTCTTT
>TRBJ2-3|.|TRBV19|.
CASTLDRSTDTQYF
TGTGCCAGTACCCTGGACAGAAGCACAGATACGCAGTATTTT
>TRBJ2-3|few|TRBV5-1|TRBD2
CASRVTSGGPSTDTQYF
TGCGCCAGCAGGGTGACTAGCGGGGGACCTAGCACAGATACGCAGTATTTT
>TRBJ1-4|.|TRBV5-6|TRBD1
CASSEDRVEKLFF
TGTGCCAGCAGCGAGGACAGGGTTGAAAAACTGTTTTTT
>TRBJ1-1|.|TRBV5-1|.
CASSLEQGRTEAFF
TGCGCCAGCAGCTTGGAACAGGGAAGGACTGAAGCTTTCTTT
>TRBJ2-2|.|TRBV25-1|TRBD1
CASSGAGTANTGELFF
TGTGCCAGCAGTGGAGCCGGGACAGCTAACACCGGGGAGCTGTTTTTT
>TRBJ1-1|.|TRBV7-4|TRBD1
CASSFRDRKLNTEAFF
TGTGCCAGCAGCTTTCGGGACAGGAAGCTGAACACTGAAGCTTTCTTT
>TRBJ2-1|.|TRBV29-1|TRBD2
CSVDTTAGGVINEQFF
TGCAGCGTGGATACTACAGCGGGGGGGGTGATCAATGAGCAGTTCTTC
>TRBJ2-7|.|TRBV4-1|.
CASSQNSIPLPGLLSYEQYF
TGCGCCAGCAGCCAGAACTCTATACCCTTACCGGGGTTGTTATCGTACGAGCAGTACTTC
>TRBJ1-1|.|TRBV7-8|.
CASSEVFLAAEAFF
TGTGCCAGCAGCGAGGTGTTCCTAGCGGCTGAAGCTTTCTTT
>TRBJ1-5|.|TRBV6-6|.
CASNDPQGYSNQPQHF
TGTGCCAGCAATGATCCACAGGGCTATAGCAATCAGCCCCAGCATTTT
>TRBJ1-2|.|TRBV23-1|.
CASSQQNPNYGYTF
TGCGCCAGCAGTCAACAGAATCCCAACTATGGCTACACCTTC
>TRBJ1-2|.|TRBV14|.
CASSQDRPANYGYTF
TGTGCCAGCAGCCAAGACAGGCCAGCTAACTATGGCTACACCTTC
>TRBJ1-4|.|TRBV5-1|TRBD1
CASSLLGQGIEKLFF
TGCGCCAGCAGCTTACTGGGACAGGGTATTGAAAAACTGTTTTTT
>TRBJ2-2|.|TRBV9|TRBD1
CASSVAGTGGNTGELFF
TGTGCCAGCAGCGTAGCTGGGACAGGGGGTAACACCGGGGAGCTGTTTTTT